Listed below are T cell receptor beta chains from one sample, sequenced in a study of shared clonotypes between healthy human individuals. The data were produced by immunoSEQ multiplex PCR, yet TCRdb's version contains in-frame clones alone and is incomplete. The sample consists of about 770,000 clones, 55% to 75% of them appearing once. Sequencing was carried out using memory CD4+ T cells sorted from blood. The source of these receptors is a woman aged 25 to 39 in good health. CDR3s include the opening cysteine and the closing phenylalanine or tryptophan. The D gene is left open where the match is weak. The size field is filled for only some rows; it gives once, few, many or a size class.

CDR3 DNA | CDR3 protein | clone size | V gene | D gene | J gene
TGTGCCAGCAGGCCCGGGACAATTATCTACGAGCAGTACTTC | CASRPGTIIYEQYF | . | TRBV28 | . | TRBJ2-7
TGTGCCAGCGGAAAAATCGACAGGCCCGGGGAGCTGTTTTTT | CASGKIDRPGELFF | few | TRBV27 | . | TRBJ2-2
TGCGCCAGCAGGGGGACAGAACAGCCCCAGCATTTT | CASRGTEQPQHF | . | TRBV10-1 | TRBD1 | TRBJ1-5
TGTGCCAGCAGTGAATGGGGACAGGGGGCTGAAGCTTTCTTT | CASSEWGQGAEAFF | . | TRBV6-1 | TRBD1 | TRBJ1-1
TGTGCCAGCAGTTTACTAGCGGGAGGGAGGGGTTTTGTCGGCACAGATACGCAGTATTTT | CASSLLAGGRGFVGTDTQYF | . | TRBV28 | TRBD2 | TRBJ2-3
TGCGCCAGCAGCGTTGGGACAGGTTACAATGAGCAGTTCTTC | CASSVGTGYNEQFF | . | TRBV5-1 | TRBD1 | TRBJ2-1
TGTGCCAGCTCACCACCAACAGGGAACTATGGCTACACCTTC | CASSPPTGNYGYTF | . | TRBV18 | . | TRBJ1-2
TGTGCCAGCTCACCACCGAACAGCCTTTCTTCAGATACGCAGTATTTT | CASSPPNSLSSDTQYF | . | TRBV18 | . | TRBJ2-3
TGTGCCAGCAGCCAAGCCAGGAAAGGGGACAGGGGGGCCCCTAACTATGGCTACACCTTC | CASSQARKGDRGAPNYGYTF | . | TRBV14 | TRBD1 | TRBJ1-2
TGTGCGGGGGGCCGTCAGTCTGGAAACACCATATATTTT | CAGGRQSGNTIYF | . | TRBV2 | . | TRBJ1-3
TGTGCCAGCAGTCCACCGGCCCCGGGAGTAGGGTTCTTC | CASSPPAPGVGFF | few | TRBV28 | . | TRBJ2-1
TGCGCCAGCAGCTACGTTCGGGGGTCAACTGAAGCTTTCTTT | CASSYVRGSTEAFF | few | TRBV5-1 | . | TRBJ1-1
TGTGCCAGCAGCTTCCTAGCGTCTGGCACAGATACGCAGTATTTT | CASSFLASGTDTQYF | . | TRBV5-6 | . | TRBJ2-3
TGTGCCAGCAGTTTCCTGTATAGCGGGAAAGGGAAGAATGAGCAGTTCTTC | CASSFLYSGKGKNEQFF | . | TRBV28 | TRBD2 | TRBJ2-1
TGTGCCAGCAGTTTTACCGGGACCACCTACGAGCAGTACTTC | CASSFTGTTYEQYF | few | TRBV27 | . | TRBJ2-7
TGTGCCAGCAAATTGGCGCGGGAGACAGATACGCAGTATTTT | CASKLARETDTQYF | . | TRBV11-1 | TRBD2 | TRBJ2-3
TGTGCCAGCCAGAAGACACTAGCGGTCGCCGGGGAGCTGTTTTTT | CASQKTLAVAGELFF | . | TRBV6-1 | TRBD2 | TRBJ2-2
TGTGCCACCAGCGGGAGGGCCGTCGGGGAGCTGTTTTTT | CATSGRAVGELFF | . | TRBV15 | TRBD2 | TRBJ2-2
TGTGCCAGCAGTCCTTACGTAGCGGGGAACACCGGGGAGCTGTTTTTT | CASSPYVAGNTGELFF | . | TRBV27 | TRBD2 | TRBJ2-2
TGTGCCAGCAGCCCGACAGGGGGTAGCGTAAAACTGTTTTTT | CASSPTGGSVKLFF | . | TRBV5-4 | TRBD1 | TRBJ1-4
TGTGCCAGCAGCTTAGTATACACTGAAGCTTTCTTT | CASSLVYTEAFF | . | TRBV7-8 | . | TRBJ1-1
TGTGCCAGCAGCACCCGGACTAGCGGGAGGCCGTACGAGCAGTACTTC | CASSTRTSGRPYEQYF | once | TRBV4-2 | TRBD2 | TRBJ2-7
TGTGCCAGCAGCTTAATGGGGGAAAGTACTGAAGCTTTCTTT | CASSLMGESTEAFF | . | TRBV7-9 | . | TRBJ1-1
TGTGCCAGCAGCCAAATTGGCTCAGCCGCCAATGAGCAGTTCTTC | CASSQIGSAANEQFF | few | TRBV14 | . | TRBJ2-1
TGTGCCAGTAGTAACAGCTTCGGTGAGCAGTTCTTC | CASSNSFGEQFF | . | TRBV19 | . | TRBJ2-1
TGTGCCACCCCCGGGACAGGGAATAGCAATCAGCCCCAGCATTTT | CATPGTGNSNQPQHF | . | TRBV6-1 | TRBD1 | TRBJ1-5
TGCAGCGTTACGGGGTTTCTCATGAACACTGAAGCTTTCTTT | CSVTGFLMNTEAFF | . | TRBV29-1 | . | TRBJ1-1
TGCGCCAGCAGACCTCAGGGATCTGGGGCCAACGTCCTGACTTTC | CASRPQGSGANVLTF | . | TRBV5-1 | . | TRBJ2-6
TGTGCCAGCAGCCCACTGGTCGGGGCGGGGTCCTCCTACGAGCAGTACTTC | CASSPLVGAGSSYEQYF | . | TRBV14 | . | TRBJ2-7
TGCAGCGCTCGAGTGGACAGCAATCAGCCCCAGCATTTT | CSARVDSNQPQHF | . | TRBV29-1 | . | TRBJ1-5
TGTGCCAGCAGTCCCCGACCGACAGGGAGCTCATCTAACTATGGCTACACCTTC | CASSPRPTGSSSNYGYTF | . | TRBV2 | TRBD1 | TRBJ1-2
TGTGCCAGCTTAGTTAGCGGGAGCACCGGTGAGCAGTTCTTC | CASLVSGSTGEQFF | . | TRBV18 | TRBD2 | TRBJ2-1
TGTGCCACCAGCAGAGAGGCGGGACAGGGGGCAAGGACTAGCGGGAGGGCATCAGAGACCCAGTACTTC | CATSREAGQGARTSGRASETQYF | . | TRBV15 | TRBD2 | TRBJ2-5
TGTGCCAGCAGCGTAGATGCAGGGGACGAAGAGACTGAAGCTTTCTTT | CASSVDAGDEETEAFF | once | TRBV9 | . | TRBJ1-1
TGTGCCAGCAGCCGGGAGGGGAACGTAGCCAAAAACATTCAGTACTTC | CASSREGNVAKNIQYF | . | TRBV5-4 | TRBD2 | TRBJ2-4
TGTGCCAGCAGCTTAGGGTTCTACGAGCAGTACTTC | CASSLGFYEQYF | . | TRBV5-4 | . | TRBJ2-7
TGTGCCAGCAGTTTGACAAGTCCCGGGGAGCTGTTTTTT | CASSLTSPGELFF | . | TRBV28 | . | TRBJ2-2
TGTGCCAGCATTTTCGGTCTAGTCAAACACGAGCAGTACTTC | CASIFGLVKHEQYF | . | TRBV6-4 | . | TRBJ2-7
TGTGCCAGCAGCTTAGCTGGATCTACAGATACGCAGTATTTT | CASSLAGSTDTQYF | . | TRBV11-2 | . | TRBJ2-3
TGTGCCAGCAGCTTGGAGGGTGGAGAGAACACTGAAGCTTTCTTT | CASSLEGGENTEAFF | . | TRBV5-5 | . | TRBJ1-1